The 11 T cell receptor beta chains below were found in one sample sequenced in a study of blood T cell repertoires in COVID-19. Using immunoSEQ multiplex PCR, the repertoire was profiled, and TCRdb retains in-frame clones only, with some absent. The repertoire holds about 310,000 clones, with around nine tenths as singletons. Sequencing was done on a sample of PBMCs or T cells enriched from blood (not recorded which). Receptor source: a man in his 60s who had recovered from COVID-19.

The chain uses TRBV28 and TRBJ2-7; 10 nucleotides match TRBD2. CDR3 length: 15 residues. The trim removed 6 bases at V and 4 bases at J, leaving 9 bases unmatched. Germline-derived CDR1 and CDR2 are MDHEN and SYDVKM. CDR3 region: CASRPSGRAGYEQYF. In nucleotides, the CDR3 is TGTGCCAGCAGACCAAGCGGGAGGGCGGGTTACGAGCAGTACTTC.

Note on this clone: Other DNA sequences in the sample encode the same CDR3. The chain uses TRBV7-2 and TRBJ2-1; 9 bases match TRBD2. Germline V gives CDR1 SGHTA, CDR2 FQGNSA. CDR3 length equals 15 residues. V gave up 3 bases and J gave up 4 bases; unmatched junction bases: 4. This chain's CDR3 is CASSFGLAGYNEQFF. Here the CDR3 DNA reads TGTGCCAGCAGCTTTGGCCTAGCGGGGTACAATGAGCAGTTCTTC. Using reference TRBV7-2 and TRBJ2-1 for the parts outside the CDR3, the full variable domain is GAGVSQSPSNKVTEKGKDVELRCDPISGHTALYWYRQSLGQGLEFLIYFQGNSAPDKSGLPSDRFSAERTGGSVSTLTIQRTQQEDSAVYLCASSFGLAGYNEQFFGPGTRLTVL.

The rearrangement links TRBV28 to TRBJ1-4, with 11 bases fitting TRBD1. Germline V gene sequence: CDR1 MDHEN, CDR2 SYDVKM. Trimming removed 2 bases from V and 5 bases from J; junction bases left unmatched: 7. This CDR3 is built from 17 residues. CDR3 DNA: TGTGCCAGCAGTTTACTAGGACAGGGGGCGGTGAATGAAAAACTGTTTTTT. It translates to CASSLLGQGAVNEKLFF.

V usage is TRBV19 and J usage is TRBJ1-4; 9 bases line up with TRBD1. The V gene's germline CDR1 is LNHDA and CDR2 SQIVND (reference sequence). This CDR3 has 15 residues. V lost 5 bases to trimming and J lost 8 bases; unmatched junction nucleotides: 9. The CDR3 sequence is CASSRRQGVDEKLFF. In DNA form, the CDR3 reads TGTGCCAGTAGTCGAAGACAGGGGGTCGACGAAAAACTGTTTTTT.

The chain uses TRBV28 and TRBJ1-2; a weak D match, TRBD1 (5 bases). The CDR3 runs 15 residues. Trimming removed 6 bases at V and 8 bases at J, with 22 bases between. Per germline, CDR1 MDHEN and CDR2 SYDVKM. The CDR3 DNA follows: TGTGCCAGCAGCCTCGTCCCGACAGAGCTCAGGGGCTACACCTTC. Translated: CASSLVPTELRGYTF.

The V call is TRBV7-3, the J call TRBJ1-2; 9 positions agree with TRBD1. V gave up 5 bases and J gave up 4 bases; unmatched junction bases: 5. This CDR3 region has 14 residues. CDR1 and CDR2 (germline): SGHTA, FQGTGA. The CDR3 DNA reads TGTGCCAGCAGCCCCGGGACAGGGACCTATGGCTACACCTTC. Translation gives CASSPGTGTYGYTF.

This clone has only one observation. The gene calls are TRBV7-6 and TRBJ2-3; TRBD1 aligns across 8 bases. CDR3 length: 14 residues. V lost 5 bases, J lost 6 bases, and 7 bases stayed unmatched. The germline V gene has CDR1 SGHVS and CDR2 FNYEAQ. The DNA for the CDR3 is TGTGCCAGCAGCCGTTGGACAGGGCCGGATACGCAGTATTTT. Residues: CASSRWTGPDTQYF. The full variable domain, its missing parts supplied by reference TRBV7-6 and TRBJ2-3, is GAGVSQSPRYKVTKRGQDVALRCDPISGHVSLYWYRQALGQGPEFLTYFNYEAQQDKSGLPNDRFSAERPEGSISTLTIQRTEQRDSAMYRCASSRWTGPDTQYFGPGTRLTVL.

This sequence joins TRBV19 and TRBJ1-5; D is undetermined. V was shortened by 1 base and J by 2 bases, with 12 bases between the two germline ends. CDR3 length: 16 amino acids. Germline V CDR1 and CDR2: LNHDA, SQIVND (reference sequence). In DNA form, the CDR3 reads TGTGCCAGTAGTATAGTTCCGGGAACAGGCAATCAGCCCCAGCATTTT. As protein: CASSIVPGTGNQPQHF. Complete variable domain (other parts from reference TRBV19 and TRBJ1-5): DGGITQSPKYLFRKEGQNVTLSCEQNLNHDAMYWYRQDPGQGLRLIYYSQIVNDFQKGDIAEGYSVSREKKESFPLTVTSAQKNPTAFYLCASSIVPGTGNQPQHFGDGTRLSIL.

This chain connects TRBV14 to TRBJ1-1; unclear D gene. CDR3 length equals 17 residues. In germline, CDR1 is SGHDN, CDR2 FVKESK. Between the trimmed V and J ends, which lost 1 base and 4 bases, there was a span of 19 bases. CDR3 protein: CASSQVRQVAAFTEAFF. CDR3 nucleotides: TGTGCCAGCAGCCAAGTTCGGCAAGTAGCCGCTTTCACTGAAGCTTTCTTT.

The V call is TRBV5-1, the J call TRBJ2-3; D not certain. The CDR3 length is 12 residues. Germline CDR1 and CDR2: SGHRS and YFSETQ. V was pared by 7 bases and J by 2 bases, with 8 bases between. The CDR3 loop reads CASFLVTDTQYF. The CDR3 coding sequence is TGCGCCAGCTTCCTTGTCACAGATACGCAGTATTTT.

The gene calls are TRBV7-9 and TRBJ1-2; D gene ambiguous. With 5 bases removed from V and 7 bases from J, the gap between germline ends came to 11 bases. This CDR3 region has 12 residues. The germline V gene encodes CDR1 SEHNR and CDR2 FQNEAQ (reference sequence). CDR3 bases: TGTGCCAGCAGCACAGATTCGCGTGGCTACACCTTC. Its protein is CASSTDSRGYTF.